The rows below give T cell receptor beta chains drawn from one sample of a study of cytomegalovirus exposure and HLA in healthy donors. The method was immunoSEQ multiplex PCR; TCRdb's version includes in-frame clones alone and lacks a portion of them. The table records about 110,000 clones, approximately 83% of them present only once. Input material: PBMCs. The origin of the receptors is a man aged 35-49 years in good health and CMV-seronegative. Each CDR3 is given with its conserved first and last residue. The D gene is left open where the match is weak. Expanded clones get a size class; other rows say once, few or many, or leave the size out.

TRBJ2-7 . TRBV7-2 . CASSDDRVPYEQYF TGTGCCAGCAGCGATGACAGAGTCCCCTACGAGCAGTACTTC
TRBJ2-2 . TRBV2 TRBD1 CASIGQGRTGELFF TGTGCCAGCATCGGACAGGGAAGAACCGGGGAGCTGTTTTTT
TRBJ2-6 . TRBV30 . CAWSGEGTVLTF TGTGCCTGGAGTGGCGAGGGGACAGTCCTGACTTTC
TRBJ2-7 once TRBV14 TRBD1 CASSPRNRGFSYEQYF TGTGCCAGCAGCCCTCGGAACAGGGGATTCTCCTACGAGCAGTACTTC
TRBJ2-6 once TRBV5-1 . CASSPGGANVLTF TGCGCCAGCAGCCCGGGGGGGGCCAACGTCCTGACTTTC
TRBJ1-4 . TRBV18 TRBD1 CASSSTGTVNEKLFF TGTGCCAGCTCATCAACCGGGACAGTTAATGAAAAACTGTTTTTT
TRBJ2-3 . TRBV28 . CASSLKLFTDTQYF TGTGCCAGCAGTTTGAAACTTTTCACAGATACGCAGTATTTT
TRBJ2-7 few TRBV7-9 TRBD1 CASSGDSPPVEQYF TGTGCCAGCAGCGGGGACAGCCCCCCAGTCGAGCAGTACTTC
TRBJ1-6 once TRBV6-5 . CASMGSPRQNSPLHF TGTGCCAGCATGGGGAGCCCTCGTCAGAATTCACCCCTCCACTTT
TRBJ1-6 . TRBV19 . CASSTASLGSFYSPLHF TGTGCCAGTAGTACCGCTTCCCTCGGGAGTTTTTATTCACCCCTCCACTTT
TRBJ1-1 . TRBV5-1 TRBD1 CASSSGQGGTEAFF TGCGCCAGCAGCTCGGGACAGGGGGGCACTGAAGCTTTCTTT
TRBJ2-7 . TRBV5-4 TRBD1 CASSPGQGLNEQYF TGTGCCAGCAGCCCGGGACAGGGCTTGAACGAGCAGTACTTC
TRBJ1-2 . TRBV28 . CASSPPGYTF TGTGCCAGCAGTCCCCCGGGCTACACCTTC
TRBJ2-1 . TRBV5-1 TRBD1 CASSRGQGITGEQFF TGCGCCAGCAGCAGGGGACAGGGGATTACAGGGGAGCAGTTCTTC
TRBJ1-4 . TRBV5-6 . CASSRRGEKLFF TGTGCCAGCAGCAGGAGGGGTGAAAAACTGTTTTTT
TRBJ2-7 . TRBV29-1 . CSVDGQGNYEQYF TGCAGCGTTGATGGTCAGGGAAACTACGAGCAGTACTTC
TRBJ2-7 . TRBV5-1 TRBD2 CASSSTSGSIYEQYF TGCGCCAGCAGCTCCACTAGCGGGAGTATCTACGAGCAGTACTTC
TRBJ2-2 . TRBV19 TRBD1 CASSIPGGPIGELFF TGTGCCAGTAGTATTCCAGGGGGCCCGATCGGGGAGCTGTTTTTT
TRBJ2-1 . TRBV6-4 . CASSEGLLSEQFF TGTGCCAGCAGTGAGGGACTCCTTAGTGAGCAGTTCTTC
TRBJ2-1 . TRBV7-2 TRBD2 CASSPSGDSYNEQFF TGTGCCAGCAGCCCTAGCGGGGACTCCTACAATGAGCAGTTCTTC
TRBJ2-1 few TRBV5-5 TRBD1 CASSYGQGRFNEQFF TGTGCCAGCAGCTACGGACAGGGACGTTTCAATGAGCAGTTCTTC
TRBJ1-6 . TRBV28 TRBD1 CASSPGQGPSPLHF TGTGCCAGCAGCCCGGGACAGGGACCTTCACCCCTCCACTTT
TRBJ1-5 . TRBV6-1 . CASSEFTGVSNQPQHF TGTGCCAGCAGTGAGTTCACAGGAGTTAGCAATCAGCCCCAGCATTTT
TRBJ2-3 few TRBV6-6 TRBD2 CASSYNRDYKRDTQYF TGTGCCAGCAGTTATAACCGGGACTACAAAAGAGATACGCAGTATTTT
TRBJ1-5 . TRBV2 TRBD1 CASRDRDVGNQPQHF TGTGCCAGCAGGGACAGGGACGTCGGGAATCAGCCCCAGCATTTT
TRBJ2-7 . TRBV19 TRBD1 CASSSPGQTYEQYF TGTGCCAGTAGTTCACCGGGACAGACCTACGAGCAGTACTTC
TRBJ1-2 . TRBV2 . CASSTLGLDGYTF TGTGCCAGCAGTACTCTCGGTCTCGATGGCTACACCTTC
TRBJ2-3 . TRBV7-6 TRBD2 CASSPLAGGGTDTQYF TGTGCCAGCAGCCCACTAGCGGGGGGTGGCACAGATACGCAGTATTTT
TRBJ1-2 . TRBV30 TRBD1 CAWSWDRGVYGYTF TGTGCCTGGAGTTGGGACAGGGGCGTCTATGGCTACACCTTC
TRBJ2-3 once TRBV6-5 TRBD1 CASSSRTGGSTDTQYF TGTGCCAGCAGTTCTCGGACAGGGGGGAGCACAGATACGCAGTATTTT
TRBJ1-1 . TRBV19 . CASQGYRMNTEAFF TGTGCCAGTCAGGGATACCGCATGAACACTGAAGCTTTCTTT
TRBJ2-3 few TRBV5-1 . CASSLERSTDTQYF TGCGCCAGCAGCTTGGAGAGGAGCACAGATACGCAGTATTTT
TRBJ1-6 . TRBV30 TRBD1 CAWRLRTGVNSPLHF TGTGCCTGGAGACTCCGGACAGGGGTTAATTCACCCCTCCACTTT
TRBJ1-5 few TRBV25-1 . CASSSTADYQPQHF TGTGCCAGCAGTTCGACTGCCGATTATCAGCCCCAGCATTTT
TRBJ1-6 . TRBV19 . CASSIEGSRPLHF TGTGCCAGTAGTATAGAGGGGAGTCGGCCCCTCCACTTT
TRBJ1-1 . TRBV9 TRBD1 CASTKSGGPKGAFF TGTGCCAGCACCAAATCAGGGGGGCCAAAGGGGGCTTTCTTT
TRBJ1-2 . TRBV18 TRBD1 CASSEDREGYTF TGTGCCAGCTCGGAAGACAGGGAAGGCTACACCTTC
TRBJ2-2 . TRBV7-6 TRBD2 CASTLTGTSGNTGELFF TGTGCCAGCACATTAACCGGGACTAGCGGGAACACCGGGGAGCTGTTTTTT
TRBJ2-7 . TRBV18 . CASSPRQTYEQYF TGTGCCAGCTCACCGCGGCAGACCTACGAGCAGTACTTC
TRBJ2-7 . TRBV6-1 TRBD1 CASSESMGQGSYEQYF TGTGCCAGCAGTGAATCAATGGGACAGGGCTCCTACGAGCAGTACTTC
TRBJ2-1 . TRBV5-4 . CASSPGTGRSVNEQFF TGTGCCAGCAGCCCAGGTACAGGCCGTTCCGTCAATGAGCAGTTCTTC
TRBJ1-1 . TRBV14 TRBD1 CASSQGGLTGLTEAFF TGTGCCAGCAGCCAAGGAGGGCTGACAGGGCTCACTGAAGCTTTCTTT
TRBJ1-2 . TRBV19 . CASSRVSNYGYTF TGTGCCAGTAGTCGGGTTTCTAACTATGGCTACACCTTC
TRBJ2-7 . TRBV7-9 TRBD2 CASSPVLAGNYEQYF TGTGCCAGCAGTCCCGTACTAGCGGGGAACTACGAGCAGTACTTC
TRBJ1-4 few TRBV19 . CASSIDSTNEKLFF TGTGCCAGTAGTATTGACAGTACTAATGAAAAACTGTTTTTT
TRBJ1-4 . TRBV7-8 . CASSPDRTSRGNEKLFF TGTGCCAGCAGCCCAGACAGGACCTCTAGGGGTAATGAAAAACTGTTTTTT
TRBJ1-1 few TRBV5-1 . CASSLEGGNTEAFF TGCGCCAGCAGCTTGGAAGGCGGGAACACTGAAGCTTTCTTT